This TCR beta chain was observed in a study of cytotoxic CD8 clonotypes in ibrutinib-treated CLL. Study at large: Investigators collected response samples after a median approximately eleven months of treatment, range 6 to 36.

Study conclusions and caveats: Public clonotypes (which were uncommon) either contracted or remained stable on treatment. Baseline-level clonality went beyond age-matched healthy donors and moved in step with circulating CD8+ T-cell counts. Clonality climbed at ibrutinib response, then dropped toward baseline at progression.

A word on this clone: Its antigen is not known.

This CDR3 is built from 15 residues. From germline, CDR1 is SGHDN and CDR2 FVKESK. V was cut by 4 bases and J by 3 bases, with 16 bases left in between. Data came from immunoSEQ multiplex PCR; TCRdb stores just in-frame clones and leaves some out. The table shows some 300,000 clones, with 80% occurring only once. Sequenced material: PBMCs, taken before ibrutinib treatment. J is TRBJ2-7 and V is TRBV14; D tentatively reads TRBD1 or TRBD2 (6 bases each). This sequence was found in a human donor with chronic lymphocytic leukemia. The CDR3 here is CASSPRTARDYEQYF. The CDR3 DNA reads TGTGCCAGCAGCCCACGGACAGCGCGGGACTACGAGCAGTACTTC.